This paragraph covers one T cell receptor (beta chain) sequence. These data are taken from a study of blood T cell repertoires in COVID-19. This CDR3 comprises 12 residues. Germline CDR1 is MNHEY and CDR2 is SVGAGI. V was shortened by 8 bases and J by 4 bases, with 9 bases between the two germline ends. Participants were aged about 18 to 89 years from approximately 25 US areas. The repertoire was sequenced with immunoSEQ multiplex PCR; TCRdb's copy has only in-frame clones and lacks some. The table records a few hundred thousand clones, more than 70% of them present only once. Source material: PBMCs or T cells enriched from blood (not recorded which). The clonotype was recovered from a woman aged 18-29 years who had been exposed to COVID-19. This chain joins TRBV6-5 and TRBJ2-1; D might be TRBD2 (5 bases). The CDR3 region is CASGRDYNEQFF. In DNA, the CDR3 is TGTGCCAGCGGCCGGGATTACAATGAGCAGTTCTTC.